This T cell receptor beta chain came from a study of human T cells and chemical hapten exposure. Overall study context: Per-sample TCR yield variability stemmed mainly from small pooled library volume differences.

Findings and limits, study-wide: Unchanged with DPC sensitization were TCRs above 1 in 1000 frequency.

Documented time point: pre-sensitization, week 0. Specified treatment: therapeutic diphenylcyclopropenone sensitization with weekly scalp DPC. Patch tests were applied only after blood draws. This clonotype was seen at least ten times. Its specificity is unknown. The library tagged each cDNA molecule with unique molecular identifiers. TCRdb independently ran MiXCR on the RACE reads; one entry per CDR3 protein. The table includes about 120,000 distinct CDR3 sequences, roughly 13% detected once. The CDR3 totals 13 residues. The V end was cut by 1 base, the J end by 5 bases, with 6 bases between. The rearrangement uses TRBV12-3 or TRBV12-4 and TRBJ1-5; D not resolved. This receptor was identified in a woman under 30 with alopecia areata. Some clones in this sample may be carry-over from other donors' samples. Sequenced material: whole blood, taken in connection with sensitization to the hapten diphenylcyclopropenone (DPC). The DNA of the CDR3 is TGTGCCAGCAGTTTAGGAGGGCATCAGCCCCAGCATTTT. It translates to CASSLGGHQPQHF.